This entry concerns a single TCR beta chain. The data are from a study of beta chain features in type 1 diabetes. CDR1 and CDR2 (germline): SGHTA, FQGNSA. With 5 bases clipped from V and 1 base from J, the junction kept 7 bases outside the gene matches. The CDR3 consists of 15 residues. Expressed TCRB transcripts were sequenced because the isolated RNA had all been reverse transcribed beforehand. Some clones are missing from TCRdb's copy, which holds only in-frame ones; the method was immunoSEQ multiplex PCR. The sample includes around 170,000 clones, 9% to 10% of them seen just once. This clonotype was obtained from a woman aged 18-29 years in good health. Sequencing was carried out using central memory CD4+ T cells from blood. The rearrangement uses TRBV7-2 and TRBJ1-2, with 7 bases fitting TRBD1. CDR3 in DNA: TGTGCCAGCAGCCCCGGGACAGAAATTAACTATGGCTACACCTTC. Amino acids: CASSPGTEINYGYTF.